The rows below give T cell receptor beta chains drawn from one sample of a study of CD8 T cells in ankylosing spondylitis. MiXCR was run by TCRdb on the 5' RACE reads, yielding one entry per CDR3 protein. The repertoire holds more than 600,000 distinct CDR3 sequences, with under 20% as singletons. The specimen was blood, either unsorted or a sorted T cell fraction (not recorded which). All receptors come from a male donor with ankylosing spondylitis. Each CDR3 is given without its conserved first and last residue. The D gene is left open where the match is weak.

v_call: TRBV4-1; d_call: TRBD1; j_call: TRBJ2-1; cdr3_aa: ASSPPGGPTSYNEQF
v_call: TRBV10-2; d_call: NA; j_call: TRBJ1-2; cdr3_aa: ASSKQNYGYT
v_call: TRBV9; d_call: TRBD2; j_call: TRBJ2-3; cdr3_aa: ASSAPGTSGRDTQY
v_call: TRBV3-1; d_call: NA; j_call: TRBJ2-3; cdr3_aa: ASSGDPRQEDTQY
v_call: TRBV29-1; d_call: NA; j_call: TRBJ1-2; cdr3_aa: SVEADYYGYT
v_call: TRBV12-3/TRBV12-4; d_call: NA; j_call: TRBJ1-1; cdr3_aa: ASSFVGMNTEAF
v_call: TRBV11-2; d_call: NA; j_call: TRBJ2-4; cdr3_aa: ASSSGVGAKNIQY
v_call: TRBV13; d_call: TRBD2; j_call: TRBJ2-1; cdr3_aa: ASSYGLAGNEQF
v_call: TRBV2; d_call: NA; j_call: TRBJ2-3; cdr3_aa: ASSIAGDTDTQY
v_call: TRBV6-1; d_call: NA; j_call: TRBJ2-3; cdr3_aa: ASSLKATRYTDTQY
v_call: TRBV25-1; d_call: NA; j_call: TRBJ1-1; cdr3_aa: ASSDYSRGAF
v_call: TRBV29-1; d_call: TRBD1; j_call: TRBJ1-5; cdr3_aa: SVSLSGSGGQPQH
v_call: TRBV10-3; d_call: NA; j_call: TRBJ1-5; cdr3_aa: AISGQGNQPQH
v_call: TRBV5-1; d_call: NA; j_call: TRBJ1-2; cdr3_aa: ASSPPQQGHYGYT
v_call: TRBV7-3; d_call: TRBD1; j_call: TRBJ1-2; cdr3_aa: ASSPGQGLGGGYT
v_call: TRBV11-2; d_call: TRBD2; j_call: TRBJ2-1; cdr3_aa: ASSLRLAGGHNEQF
v_call: TRBV2; d_call: NA; j_call: TRBJ2-7; cdr3_aa: ASSEARETPYEQY
v_call: TRBV4-3; d_call: TRBD2; j_call: TRBJ2-2; cdr3_aa: ASSKRAGVYTGELF
v_call: TRBV29-1; d_call: TRBD2; j_call: TRBJ2-5; cdr3_aa: SAGLAGGPETQY
v_call: TRBV25-1; d_call: NA; j_call: TRBJ2-4; cdr3_aa: ASSDGLAKGIQY
v_call: TRBV27; d_call: TRBD1; j_call: TRBJ2-2; cdr3_aa: ASTSGTGGAGELF
v_call: TRBV7-3; d_call: TRBD2; j_call: TRBJ2-1; cdr3_aa: ASSLIGGGQF
v_call: TRBV7-9; d_call: NA; j_call: TRBJ2-1; cdr3_aa: ASRGDEQF
v_call: TRBV5-6; d_call: NA; j_call: TRBJ1-2; cdr3_aa: ASSLGMQGLYGYT
v_call: TRBV20-1; d_call: NA; j_call: TRBJ2-1; cdr3_aa: SARDAAGYNEQF
v_call: TRBV27; d_call: NA; j_call: TRBJ1-1; cdr3_aa: ASALGGGTEAF
v_call: TRBV20-1; d_call: NA; j_call: TRBJ2-3; cdr3_aa: SASPPRTDTQY
v_call: TRBV29-1; d_call: NA; j_call: TRBJ2-1; cdr3_aa: SVEREYNEQF
v_call: TRBV20-1; d_call: NA; j_call: TRBJ1-2; cdr3_aa: SARRPPHLGDYGHT
v_call: TRBV11-1; d_call: TRBD2; j_call: TRBJ2-1; cdr3_aa: ASSLATSRRGGQEHEQF
v_call: TRBV3-1; d_call: TRBD1; j_call: TRBJ1-1; cdr3_aa: ASSPHRGRDTEAF
v_call: TRBV7-9; d_call: NA; j_call: TRBJ1-1; cdr3_aa: ASSFEAGLGANTEAF
v_call: TRBV5-1; d_call: NA; j_call: TRBJ1-5; cdr3_aa: ASSPRPTRGPNQPQH
v_call: TRBV10-1; d_call: NA; j_call: TRBJ2-3; cdr3_aa: ASSSRQYGTDTQY
v_call: TRBV12-3/TRBV12-4; d_call: NA; j_call: TRBJ2-7; cdr3_aa: ASSLEGPYEQY